The text below deals with one T cell receptor beta chain. This clonotype has just one count. No qualities accompany the bases; no much larger clone lies one base away. A read on its own is weak evidence. This sample was taken from a study of CD8 T cells and mutated HIV epitopes (dated by TCRdb to the early 2020s). For context, the study as a whole: The acutely infected subjects were chosen according to the epitope form in the transmitted founder virus of each subject and according to the ELISpot responses of each subject. Of 150 to 200 screened subjects, only a subset met the criteria for sorting epitope-specific T cells. Fewer than ten chronically and a handful of acutely HIV-infected subjects were included in the cohort. The epitopes were TL10, KY11, RF10 and TY8. This study sequenced single-cell TCR alpha/beta chains from CD8+ T cells that recognized the non-adapted (NAE) and adapted (AE) forms of four HIV Nef epitopes. Not every subject was tested for the same epitope, and only RF10 was examined in both acute and chronic HIV infection.

Taken with the paper, the label for time point translates to: sampled during acute HIV-1 infection (about 23-92 days post infection). Ficoll density gradient separation was used to isolate peripheral blood mononuclear cells from leukapheresis or whole blood, and the isolated cells were then cryopreserved. Without stimulation, thawed PBMCs were stained with HLA class I tetramers loaded with the NAE or AE epitope so that resting antigen-specific CD8+ T cells could be identified. A BD FACS Aria III was used to sort single CD8+ T cells into 96-well plates that held lysis buffer. Per the germline V gene (reference sequence), DFQATT is the CDR1 and SNEGSKA is the CDR2. Here V drops 6 bases and J drops 0 bases, and the junction holds 17 bases not matched to any gene. Including the terminal cysteine and phenylalanine, the CDR3 comprises 18 residues. The DNA shown is the 54-base CDR3, in frame from base 1.

What the research found in general, with its limitations: Only cells that had both an alpha and a beta chain were included, and some wells contained multiple alpha and beta chain CDR3s. The main limitations were acknowledged to be the small number of subjects and the diverse clinical presentations of the subjects. Clonality of dual tetramer+ cells was higher in chronic subjects than in acute subjects (mean difference 0.31), although the study did not have enough power to detect a significant difference. Single-reactive CD8+ T cells appeared only in acutely infected subjects, which suggests possible clonal selection between acute and chronic infection.

The library was built by means of single-cell sequencing. Single-cell cDNA was made with a method adapted from Smart-seq2 and MARS-Seq that used oligo-dT primers carrying well-specific UMIs and KAPA HiFi first-round PCR. After pooling, the first-round products went through nested PCR using template-switch oligo forward primers together with barcoded reverse primers specific to the TCR alpha and beta chains. Products were purified with AMPure XP, indexed with TruSeq adapters, and quantified with the KAPA Universal qPCR Library Quantification Kit. An Illumina MiSeq with 2x300 bp paired-end chemistry was used to sequence the TCR libraries. The original methods were these. Quality-filtered reads were demultiplexed to wells, mapped to the TCRA and TCRB loci, assigned to clonotypes with MiXCR, and analysed in VGAS. A modified version of the VDJfasta platform was used to deconvolute the TCR data. Large-scale cross-plate contamination was ruled out by analysing CDR3 overlap between plates. Clonality was computed as one minus the ratio of unique productive CDR3s to total productive CDR3s. TCRdb reworked the public reads: Q25 trimming with fastp, MiXCR clone assembly, productive beta chains retained. Each entry is one CDR3 protein sequence, shown with its most common DNA and genes. TCRdb, not the original authors, processed these V and J calls. The sample records 650 to 800 distinct CDR3 sequences, 45% to 55% of which are singletons. Jointly, the top ten make up 50% to 65% of the sample.

Rearrangement joined TRBV20-1 to TRBJ2-3, with 8 bases in between that match TRBD1. The TCR was taken from a man under 40 with HIV-1 infection. Sequences were derived from CD8+ T cells sorted from blood by dual tetramer staining, sampled during acute HIV infection. Interpreted using the paper, the cell subset or site label stands for: cells binding both NAE and AE RF10 tetramers (cross-reactive), unstimulated. The encoded CDR3 is CSAPGQGLQAVSTDTQYF. The base sequence is TGCAGTGCCCCTGGACAGGGCCTCCAGGCTGTGAGCACAGATACGCAGTATTTT.